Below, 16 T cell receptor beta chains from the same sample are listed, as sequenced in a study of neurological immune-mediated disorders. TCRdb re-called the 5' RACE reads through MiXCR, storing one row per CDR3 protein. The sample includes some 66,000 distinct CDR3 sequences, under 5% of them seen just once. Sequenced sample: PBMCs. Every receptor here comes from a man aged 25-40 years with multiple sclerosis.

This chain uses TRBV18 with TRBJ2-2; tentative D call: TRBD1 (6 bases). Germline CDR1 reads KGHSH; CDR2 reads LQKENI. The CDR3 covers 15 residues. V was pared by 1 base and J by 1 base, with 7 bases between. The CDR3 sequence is CASSPLTGNTGELFF. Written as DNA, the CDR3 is TGTGCCAGCTCACCACTGACAGGGAACACCGGGGAGCTGTTTTTT.

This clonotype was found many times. For the CDR3, the DNA is TGTGCCAGCCACGGAGAAGGAACCATATATTTT. Amino acids: CASHGEGTIYF. This chain links TRBV6-5 with TRBJ1-3, with unresolved D. This CDR3 region has 11 residues. Germline lookup yields CDR1 MNHEY and CDR2 SVGAGI. Trimming took off 8 bases at V and 10 bases at J, with 12 bases between the two ends.

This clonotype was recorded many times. CDR3 residues: CSVAPLEGENTEAFF. For the CDR3, the DNA is TGCAGCGTTGCCCCCTTGGAGGGGGAGAACACTGAAGCTTTCTTT. This chain connects TRBV29-1 to TRBJ1-1, with a possible D match to TRBD1 (6 bases). The CDR3 is made up of 15 amino acids. Trimming left V 4 bases short and J 1 base short, with 16 bases between. Germline V gene data show CDR1 as SQVTM and CDR2 as ANQGSEA.

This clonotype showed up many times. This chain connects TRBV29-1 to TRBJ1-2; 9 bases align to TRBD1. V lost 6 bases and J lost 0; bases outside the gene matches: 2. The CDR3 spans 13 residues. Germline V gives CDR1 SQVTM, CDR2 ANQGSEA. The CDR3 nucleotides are TGCAGCGTCGGGACAGGGTCTAACTATGGCTACACCTTC. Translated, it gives CSVGTGSNYGYTF.

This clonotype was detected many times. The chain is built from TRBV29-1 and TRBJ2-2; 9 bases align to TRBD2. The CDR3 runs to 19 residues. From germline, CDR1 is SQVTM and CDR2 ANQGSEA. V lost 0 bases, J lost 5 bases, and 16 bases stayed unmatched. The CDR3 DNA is TGCAGCGTTGAAGATGTCAGGGATTCGCTAGCGGGAAGAACCGGGGAGCTGTTTTTT. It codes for CSVEDVRDSLAGRTGELFF.

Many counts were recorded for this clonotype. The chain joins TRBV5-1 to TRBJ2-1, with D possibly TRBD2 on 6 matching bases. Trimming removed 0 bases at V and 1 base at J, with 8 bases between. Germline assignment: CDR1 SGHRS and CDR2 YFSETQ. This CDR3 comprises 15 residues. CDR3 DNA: TGCGCCAGCAGCTTGGGTGGGGGGTCCTACAATGAGCAGTTCTTC. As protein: CASSLGGGSYNEQFF. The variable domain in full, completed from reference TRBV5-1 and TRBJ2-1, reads KAGVTQTPRYLIKTRGQQVTLSCSPISGHRSVSWYQQTPGQGLQFLFEYFSETQRNKGNFPGRFSGRQFSNSRSEMNVSTLELGDSALYLCASSLGGGSYNEQFFGPGTRLTVL.

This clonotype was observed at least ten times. CDR3 residues: CASSSQGFPETQYF. CDR3 DNA: TGTGCCAGCAGTTCCCAGGGGTTCCCAGAGACCCAGTACTTC. The V and J genes are TRBV12-3 or TRBV12-4 and TRBJ2-5; the D gene is possibly TRBD1 (6 bases). V dropped 4 bases and J dropped 4 bases, with 13 bases sitting between them. The CDR3 covers 14 residues.

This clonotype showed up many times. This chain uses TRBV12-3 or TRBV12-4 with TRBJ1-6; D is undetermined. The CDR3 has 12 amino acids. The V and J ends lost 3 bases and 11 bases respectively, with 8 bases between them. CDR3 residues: CASSFSVAPLHF. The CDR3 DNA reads TGTGCCAGCAGTTTTTCAGTGGCACCCCTCCACTTT.

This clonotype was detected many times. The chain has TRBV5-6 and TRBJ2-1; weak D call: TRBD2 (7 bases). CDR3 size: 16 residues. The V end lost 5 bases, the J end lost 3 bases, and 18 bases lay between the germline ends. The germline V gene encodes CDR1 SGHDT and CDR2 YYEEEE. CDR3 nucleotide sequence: TGTGCCAGCAGTCCCGACGGCGGGGGCTTCTACAATGAGCAGTTCTTC. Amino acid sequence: CASSPDGGGFYNEQFF.

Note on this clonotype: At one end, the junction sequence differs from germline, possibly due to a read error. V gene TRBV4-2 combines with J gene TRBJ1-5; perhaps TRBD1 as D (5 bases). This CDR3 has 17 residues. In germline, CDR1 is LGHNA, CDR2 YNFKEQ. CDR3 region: CASSQDLIRQRNQPQNF. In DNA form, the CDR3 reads TGTGCCAGCAGCCAAGATCTGATAAGACAGCGCAATCAGCCCCAGAATTTT.

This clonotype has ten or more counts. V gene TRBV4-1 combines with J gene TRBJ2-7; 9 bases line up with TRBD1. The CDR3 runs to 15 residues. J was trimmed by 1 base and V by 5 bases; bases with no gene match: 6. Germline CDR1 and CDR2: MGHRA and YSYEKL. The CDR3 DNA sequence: TGCGCCAGCAGCACGACGACAGGGGGATCCTACGAGCAGTACTTC. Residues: CASSTTTGGSYEQYF.

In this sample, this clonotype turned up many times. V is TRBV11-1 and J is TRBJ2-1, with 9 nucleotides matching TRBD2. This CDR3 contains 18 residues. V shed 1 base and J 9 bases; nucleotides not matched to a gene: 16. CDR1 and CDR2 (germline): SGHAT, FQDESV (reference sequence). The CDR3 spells CASSLVPRRSGGKGEQFF. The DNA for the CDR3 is TGTGCCAGCAGCTTAGTTCCCCGCCGGAGCGGGGGGAAGGGTGAGCAGTTCTTC.

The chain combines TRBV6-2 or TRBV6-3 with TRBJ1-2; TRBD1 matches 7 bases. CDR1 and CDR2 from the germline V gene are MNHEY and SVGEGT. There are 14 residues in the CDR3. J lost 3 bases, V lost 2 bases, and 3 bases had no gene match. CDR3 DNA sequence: TGTGCCAGCAGTTACGGCAGGGGGTACTATGGCTACACCTTC. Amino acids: CASSYGRGYYGYTF.

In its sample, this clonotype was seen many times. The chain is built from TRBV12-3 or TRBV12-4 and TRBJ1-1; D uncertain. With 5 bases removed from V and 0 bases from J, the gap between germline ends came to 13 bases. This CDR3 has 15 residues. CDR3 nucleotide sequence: TGTGCCAGCAGTCCTGGTGGCAGATTGAACACTGAAGCTTTCTTT. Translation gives CASSPGGRLNTEAFF.

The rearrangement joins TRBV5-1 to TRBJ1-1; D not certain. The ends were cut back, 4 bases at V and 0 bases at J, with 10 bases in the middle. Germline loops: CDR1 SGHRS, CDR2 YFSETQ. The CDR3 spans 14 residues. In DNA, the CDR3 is TGCGCCAGCAGCATCGGGGTTATGAACACTGAAGCTTTCTTT. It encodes CASSIGVMNTEAFF.

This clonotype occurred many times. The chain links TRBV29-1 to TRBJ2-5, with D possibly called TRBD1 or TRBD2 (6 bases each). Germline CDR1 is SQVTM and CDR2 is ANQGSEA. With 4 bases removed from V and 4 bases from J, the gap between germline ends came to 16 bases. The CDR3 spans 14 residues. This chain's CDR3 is CSVGKGGGGETQYF. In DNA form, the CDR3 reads TGCAGCGTTGGGAAAGGAGGGGGAGGAGAGACCCAGTACTTC.